This TCR beta chain emerged from a study of cytomegalovirus exposure and HLA in healthy donors. The PCR was carried out with 60 Vbeta primers and 13 Jbeta primers. Produced via immunoSEQ multiplex PCR; TCRdb's table is partial and in-frame only. The sample shows 110,000 or so clones, 74% of them seen only once. The germline CDR1 and CDR2 sequences are SQVTM and ANQGSEA. The trim removed 5 bases at V and 1 base at J, leaving 13 bases unmatched. The CDR3 has 16 amino acids. The chain recombines TRBV29-1 with TRBJ2-7, with 8 nucleotides matching TRBD1. This TCR came from a woman aged 45-65 years in good health and CMV-seropositive. The sequencing input was PBMCs. Written as DNA, the CDR3 is TGCAGCGTTAACATCGGACAGGGAACGGTATCCTACGAGCAGTACTTC. Its protein is CSVNIGQGTVSYEQYF.